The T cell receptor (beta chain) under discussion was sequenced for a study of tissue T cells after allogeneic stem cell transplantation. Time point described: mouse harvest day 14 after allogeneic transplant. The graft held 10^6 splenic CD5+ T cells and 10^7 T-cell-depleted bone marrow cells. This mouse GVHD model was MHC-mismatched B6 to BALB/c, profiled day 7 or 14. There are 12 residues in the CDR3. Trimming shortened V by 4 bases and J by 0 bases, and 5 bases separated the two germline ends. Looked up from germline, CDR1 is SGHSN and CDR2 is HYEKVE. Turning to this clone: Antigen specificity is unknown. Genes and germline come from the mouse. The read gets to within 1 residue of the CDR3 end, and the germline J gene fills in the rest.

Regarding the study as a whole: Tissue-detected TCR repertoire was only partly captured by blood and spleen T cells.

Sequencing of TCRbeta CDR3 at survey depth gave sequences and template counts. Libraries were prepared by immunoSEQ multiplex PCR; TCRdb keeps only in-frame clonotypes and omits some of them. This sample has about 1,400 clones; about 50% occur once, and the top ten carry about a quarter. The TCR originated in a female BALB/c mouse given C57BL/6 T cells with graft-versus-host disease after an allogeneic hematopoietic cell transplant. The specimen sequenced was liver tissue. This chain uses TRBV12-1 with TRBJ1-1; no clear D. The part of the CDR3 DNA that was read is TGTGCCAGCTCCACTTCAAACACAGAAGTCTTC. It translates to CASSTSNTEVF. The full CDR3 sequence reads CASSTSNTEVFF.